Presented here are 25 T cell receptor beta chains from one specimen sequenced in a study of post-analysis software for immune sequencing data. Study-wide findings and caveats: When patients were compared with controls, about 5 TRBV segments were more frequent, TRBV5-6, TRBV5-1 and TRBV20-1 among them.

The antigens of these receptors remain unknown. Every TCR beta cDNA library bore unique molecular identifiers. MiXCR, applied by TCRdb to the PCR reads, yields one record per CDR3 protein. The sample consists of more than 500,000 distinct CDR3 sequences, approximately 34% of them appearing once. Sequencing was performed on blood. The source is a girl between 2 and 17 years old with multiple sclerosis.

In this sample, this clonotype turned up a few times. This rearrangement joins TRBV5-6 to TRBJ2-7, with 8 bases identical to TRBD2. The J segment lost 3 bases and the V segment lost 0 bases, leaving 2 bases of the junction unmatched. The CDR3 has 14 amino acids. The germline V gene encodes CDR1 SGHDT and CDR2 YYEEEE. DNA of the CDR3: TGTGCCAGCAGCTTGGGACTAGCGATCTACGAGCAGTACTTC. Residues: CASSLGLAIYEQYF.

Ten or more counts support this clonotype. Since a much larger clone is just one base distant, this may be a read error. The chain joins TRBV4-2 to TRBJ2-5; D might be TRBD2 (5 bases). The CDR3 has 13 residues. Trimming took 9 bases from V and 0 from J, leaving 11 bases between them. In germline, CDR1 is LGHNA, CDR2 YNFKEQ. CDR3 residues: CASWGEDQETQYF. The CDR3 bases are TGTGCCAGTTGGGGAGAAGACCAAGAGACCCAGTACTTC.

This clonotype was seen a handful of times. The chain recombines TRBV27 with TRBJ2-1; 10 nucleotides agree with TRBD1. Per germline, CDR1 MNHEY and CDR2 SMNVEV (reference sequence). The CDR3 extends over 17 amino acids. V gave up 4 bases and J gave up 5 bases; unmatched junction bases: 11. The CDR3 protein is CASSYPTGQGRHNEQFF. CDR3 coding DNA: TGTGCCAGCAGTTACCCTACGGGACAGGGGAGACACAATGAGCAGTTCTTC.

This clonotype was detected only a few times. The chain uses TRBV3-1 and TRBJ2-3, with a tentative D call TRBD1 (5 bases). Germline assignment: CDR1 LGHDT and CDR2 YNNKEL (reference sequence). The V end lost 0 bases, the J end lost 0 bases, and 10 bases lay between the germline ends. This CDR3 is 16 amino acids long. The CDR3 DNA reads as TGTGCCAGCAGCCAAGATAGCCAGGGAAGCACAGATACGCAGTATTTT. Its protein product is CASSQDSQGSTDTQYF.

This chain links TRBV4-1 with TRBJ1-1; 9 bases map to TRBD1. The germline V gene encodes CDR1 MGHRA and CDR2 YSYEKL. After removal of 0 bases from V and 6 bases from J, the junction contained 5 bases not matched to a gene. This CDR3 contains 15 residues. The CDR3 reads CASSQEQGAVAEAFF. CDR3 in DNA: TGCGCCAGCAGCCAAGAACAGGGGGCTGTCGCTGAAGCTTTCTTT.

The chain recombines TRBV6-1 with TRBJ1-2; D is undetermined. CDR1 is MNHNS and CDR2 is SASEGT in the germline V gene. The CDR3 runs 14 residues. The V gene lost 3 bases and the J gene lost 2 bases, with 10 bases spanning the gap. In DNA form, the CDR3 reads TGTGCCAGCAGTGACGGACCCCAGAACTATGGCTACACCTTC. Protein: CASSDGPQNYGYTF.

This clonotype has just a few counts. The chain has TRBV20-1 and TRBJ2-5; TRBD2 agrees at 11 bases. V lost 2 bases to trimming and J lost 5 bases; unmatched junction nucleotides: 16. CDR1 and CDR2 from the germline V gene are DFQATT and SNEGSKA (reference sequence). This CDR3 has 18 amino acids. The CDR3 protein is CSARTIFGTSGQGETQYF. The CDR3 region has the DNA TGCAGTGCTAGAACTATCTTCGGGACTAGCGGTCAGGGGGAGACCCAGTACTTC.

This clonotype was observed a handful of times. This chain joins TRBV29-1 and TRBJ2-3; TRBD1 matches 8 bases. Germline trimming cut 6 bases from V and 6 bases from J; bases unmatched to any gene: 2. The CDR3 runs to 11 residues. Germline CDR1 SQVTM, CDR2 ANQGSEA. CDR3 in DNA: TGCAGCGTACACAGGGGGGATACGCAGTATTTT. Residues: CSVHRGDTQYF.

This clonotype came up a few times. DNA for the CDR3: TGTGCCAGCAGCCGCAGGGGTAGCGGGGGCCCTAGGGATGAGCAGTACTTC. Translation gives CASSRRGSGGPRDEQYF. This rearrangement joins TRBV7-2 to TRBJ2-5, with TRBD2 matching over 9 bases. CDR3 length: 17 amino acids. V dropped 5 bases and J dropped 11; count of bases not matched to a gene: 21. Germline CDR1 is SGHTA and CDR2 is FQGNSA.

The rearrangement links TRBV5-8 to TRBJ2-6; unclear D gene. Trimming shortened V by 6 bases and J by 1 base, and 14 bases separated the two germline ends. The CDR3 totals 16 residues. CDR1 and CDR2 from the germline V gene are SGHTS and YDEGEE. CDR3 sequence reads: CASKSRRVSGANVLTF. CDR3 sequence (DNA): TGTGCCAGCAAGAGCAGGCGCGTGTCTGGGGCCAACGTCCTGACTTTC.

This clonotype has a handful of counts. This chain uses TRBV27 with TRBJ1-2, with TRBD1 matching 7 bases. The germline V gene has CDR1 MNHEY and CDR2 SMNVEV (reference sequence). V was clipped by 3 bases and J by 4 bases; unmatched bases: 5. This CDR3 has 14 residues. The CDR3 bases are TGTGCCAGCAGTTTTACAGGGGAAGGCTATGGCTACACCTTC. Protein sequence: CASSFTGEGYGYTF.

This clonotype was seen only a few times. V is TRBV2 and J is TRBJ2-5; weak D call: TRBD2 (5 bases). The germline CDR1 and CDR2 sequences are SNHLY and FYNNEI. The length of the CDR3 is 14 residues. V was clipped by 7 bases and J by 7 bases, with 19 bases between them. CDR3 sequence reads: CASIPDAGGLTQYF. The DNA for the CDR3 is TGTGCCAGCATTCCAGACGCGGGCGGCTTGACCCAGTACTTC.

On this clonotype itself: A read error may produce the germline difference seen at one junction end. The chain is built from TRBV5-1 and TRBJ2-5; unclear D gene. The CDR3 loop spans 16 amino acids. CDR1 and CDR2 from the germline V gene are SGHRS and YFSETQ. The CDR3 DNA is TGCGCCAGCAGCTTGGGACTTACGTCGTACCAGGAGACCCAGTACTTC. Amino acids: CASSLGLTSYQETQYF.

The rearrangement links TRBV20-1 to TRBJ2-5, with 12 bases matching TRBD2. CDR1 DFQATT and CDR2 SNEGSKA come from the germline V gene (reference sequence). CDR3 size: 16 residues. V dropped 3 bases and J dropped 2; count of bases not matched to a gene: 7. The CDR3 DNA is TGCAGTGCTAGCCTAGCGGGGGGGAGAACACAAGAGACCCAGTACTTC. This sequence encodes CSASLAGGRTQETQYF.

The chain employs TRBV20-1 and TRBJ2-4; TRBD1 is a possible D gene (5 bases). Between the trimmed V and J ends, which lost 6 bases and 0 bases, there was a span of 12 bases. This CDR3 region has 14 residues. Germline CDR1 reads DFQATT; CDR2 reads SNEGSKA (reference sequence). The CDR3, as DNA: TGCAGTGCACTGGGGCAGGCAGCCAAAAACATTCAGTACTTC. Protein: CSALGQAAKNIQYF.

This clonotype was seen a few times. DNA of the CDR3: TGTGCCACCAGCAGAGATCCAGGGGGTAATGAGCAGTTCTTC. Amino acid sequence: CATSRDPGGNEQFF. The J gene is TRBJ2-1, the V gene TRBV15, with 7 bases lining up with TRBD1. V dropped 0 bases and J dropped 7; count of bases not matched to a gene: 3. This CDR3 is built from 14 residues. In germline, CDR1 is LNHNV, CDR2 YYDKDF (reference sequence).

The chain recombines TRBV5-4 with TRBJ2-1; either TRBD1 or TRBD2 may fit D (5 bases each). The V gene lost 5 bases and the J gene lost 4 bases, with 28 bases spanning the gap. The CDR3 extends over 19 amino acids. The germline CDR1 and CDR2 sequences are SGHNT and YYREEE (reference sequence). The CDR3 loop reads CASSAKRTMSGTGYNEQFF. CDR3 nucleotide sequence: TGTGCCAGCAGTGCGAAGCGCACAATGTCCGGGACGGGGTACAATGAGCAGTTCTTC.

The V and J genes are TRBV6-2 or TRBV6-3 and TRBJ2-7; 7 nucleotides agree with TRBD1. Germline V lookup: CDR1 MNHEY, CDR2 SVGEGT. CDR3 length: 14 residues. The V and J ends lost 0 bases and 4 bases, in that order; junction bases with no gene match: 3. The CDR3 region is CASSYSMGQYEQYF. CDR3 bases: TGTGCCAGCAGTTACTCGATGGGACAGTACGAGCAGTACTTC.

The chain employs TRBV20-1 and TRBJ1-4, with TRBD1 as a possible D gene (5 bases). CDR3 length: 15 residues. The germline V gene encodes CDR1 DFQATT and CDR2 SNEGSKA (reference sequence). The V and J ends lost 5 bases and 8 bases respectively, with 21 bases between them. The CDR3 reads CSAAQMDTLREKLFF. The CDR3 coding sequence is TGCAGTGCTGCCCAGATGGACACCCTGCGGGAAAAACTGTTTTTT.

The chain is built from TRBV19 and TRBJ2-1; TRBD2 matches at 9 bases. Germline CDR1 is LNHDA and CDR2 is SQIVND (reference sequence). The CDR3 consists of 17 residues. Unmatched junction bases numbered 14, after V lost 5 bases and J lost 6 bases. CDR3: CASSQGLAPSVFNEQFF. The CDR3 DNA is TGTGCCAGTAGTCAGGGACTAGCACCTTCGGTCTTCAATGAGCAGTTCTTC.

The J gene is TRBJ2-7, the V gene TRBV12-3 or TRBV12-4; TRBD2 matches at 13 bases. V dropped 5 bases and J dropped 7; count of bases not matched to a gene: 8. The CDR3 sequence is 15 residues long. The CDR3 region is CASSPTSGGSNEQYF. CDR3 nucleotide sequence: TGTGCCAGCAGTCCGACTAGCGGGGGGTCCAATGAGCAGTACTTC.

The chain links TRBV15 to TRBJ2-7; 9 nucleotides line up with TRBD2. The germline V gene has CDR1 LNHNV and CDR2 YYDKDF (reference sequence). CDR3 length equals 16 residues. V shed 1 base and J 5 bases; nucleotides not matched to a gene: 9. CDR3 residues: CATSRGTGTSFHEQYF. CDR3 bases: TGTGCCACCAGCAGAGGGACTGGGACTAGCTTCCACGAGCAGTACTTC.

The rearrangement joins TRBV9 to TRBJ1-2; the D gene is possibly TRBD1 (5 bases). Deletions cut 0 bases from V and 2 bases from J, with 17 bases between. The CDR3 contains 17 residues. Germline loops: CDR1 SGDLS, CDR2 YYNGEE. The CDR3 bases are TGTGCCAGCAGCGTAGGTTTTCTCGGGGCAATGAACTATGGCTACACCTTC. Its protein product is CASSVGFLGAMNYGYTF.

The rearrangement joins TRBV4-1 to TRBJ2-1; D is possibly TRBD2 (6 bases). Germline assignment: CDR1 MGHRA and CDR2 YSYEKL. This CDR3 has 16 residues. Trimming stripped 0 bases from V and 9 bases from J, with 18 bases between. The CDR3 DNA reads as TGCGCCAGCAGCCAAGATATGGAGGGGCATTCTGGTGAGCAGTTCTTC. Its protein product is CASSQDMEGHSGEQFF.

This clonotype came up a few times. The V gene is TRBV6-5, the J gene TRBJ2-5; 9 bases line up with TRBD2. Per germline, CDR1 MNHEY and CDR2 SVGAGI. J was trimmed by 5 bases and V by 6 bases; bases with no gene match: 7. There are 14 residues in the CDR3. The CDR3 loop reads CASSRGLAGETQYF. As DNA, the CDR3 is TGTGCCAGCAGCCGGGGACTAGCTGGGGAGACCCAGTACTTC.